Each of the 29 T cell receptor beta chains below was sequenced from the same sample in a study of blood T cell repertoires in COVID-19. TCRdb's table, derived via immunoSEQ multiplex PCR, lists solely in-frame clones and lacks some. Of some 100,000 clones in the sample, roughly 78% were seen once. Material: peripheral blood. Receptors were obtained from a man aged 45-65 years with active or convalescent COVID-19.

The rearrangement links TRBV9 to TRBJ2-1, with D possibly matching TRBD1 (6 bases). The length of the CDR3 is 12 residues. The germline V gene encodes CDR1 SGDLS and CDR2 YYNGEE. Trimming stripped 0 bases from V and 9 bases from J, with 7 bases between. The DNA of the CDR3 is TGTGCCAGCAGCGTAGGAGGGGGTGAGCAGTTCTTC. Its protein is CASSVGGGEQFF.

This chain joins TRBV9 and TRBJ1-6; D is possibly TRBD1 (5 bases). The CDR3 is 13 residues long. V was shortened by 0 bases and J by 9 bases, with 7 bases between the two germline ends. Germline V gives CDR1 SGDLS, CDR2 YYNGEE. The CDR3 here is CASSVAGFSPLHF. The DNA of the CDR3 is TGTGCCAGCAGCGTAGCAGGGTTTTCACCCCTCCACTTT.

This sequence joins TRBV4-3 and TRBJ2-1; 8 bases match TRBD2. The CDR3 contains 17 residues. J was trimmed by 4 bases and V by 0 bases; bases with no gene match: 8. Germline CDR1 reads LGHNA; CDR2 reads YSLEER. CDR3 in amino acids: CASSQEISGGLYNEQFF. The CDR3 DNA follows: TGCGCCAGCAGCCAAGAAATCAGCGGGGGATTATACAATGAGCAGTTCTTC.

The J gene is TRBJ2-6, the V gene TRBV27, with TRBD1 as a possible D gene (6 bases). V lost 3 bases, J lost 0 bases, and 12 bases lay in between. CDR1 is MNHEY and CDR2 is SMNVEV in the germline V gene (reference sequence). The CDR3 length is 17 residues. CDR3 loop: CASSFLTGSSGANVLTF. DNA of the CDR3: TGTGCCAGCAGTTTTTTAACAGGGAGCTCTGGGGCCAACGTCCTGACTTTC.

The chain links TRBV6-4 to TRBJ2-1; D uncertain. V lost 4 bases to trimming and J lost 4 bases, with 11 bases between them. Germline CDR1 and CDR2: MRHNA and SNTAGT. This CDR3 is built from 14 residues. Here the CDR3 DNA reads TGTGCCAGCAGTGTTGGCTCCGAATACAATGAGCAGTTCTTC. This sequence encodes CASSVGSEYNEQFF.

The rearrangement links TRBV7-9 to TRBJ2-3; maybe TRBD2 (6 bases). This CDR3 spans 16 amino acids. Per germline, CDR1 SEHNR and CDR2 FQNEAQ (reference sequence). V dropped 2 bases and J dropped 3 bases, with 15 bases sitting between them. CDR3 in amino acids: CASSLSWGERTDTQYF. As DNA, the CDR3 is TGTGCCAGCAGCTTATCCTGGGGGGAGAGGACAGATACGCAGTATTTT.

This chain links TRBV23-1 with TRBJ2-7, with 8 bases that match TRBD2. TRBV23-1 is an ORF; its function is uncertain. The CDR3 totals 14 residues. The V segment lost 8 bases and the J segment 4 bases; nucleotides outside the gene matches: 10. CDR3 residues: CASPTGGVGYEQYF. The DNA of the CDR3 is TGCGCCAGCCCAACGGGGGGGGTGGGGTACGAGCAGTACTTC.

The chain has TRBV29-1 and TRBJ2-2, with a weak D call TRBD1 (6 bases). Germline V gives CDR1 SQVTM, CDR2 ANQGSEA. Between the trimmed V and J ends, which lost 0 bases and 0 bases, there was a span of 11 bases. The CDR3 has 16 residues. The chain's CDR3 is CSVEDLTGANTGELFF. The CDR3 DNA reads as TGCAGCGTTGAAGATTTGACAGGCGCGAACACCGGGGAGCTGTTTTTT.

The V and J genes are TRBV10-2 and TRBJ2-6; 9 nucleotides align to TRBD1. Germline CDR1 WSHSY, CDR2 SAAADI. This CDR3 contains 17 residues. With 3 bases clipped from V and 0 bases from J, the junction kept 3 bases outside the gene matches. This chain's CDR3 is CASSEGDRASGANVLTF. The CDR3 region has the DNA TGCGCCAGCAGTGAAGGGGACAGGGCCTCTGGGGCCAACGTCCTGACTTTC.

The rearrangement joins TRBV6-2 or TRBV6-3 to TRBJ2-1, with 7 bases matching TRBD2. V dropped 0 bases and J dropped 0; count of bases not matched to a gene: 11. CDR1 is MNHEY and CDR2 is SVGEGT in the germline V gene. The CDR3 runs 19 residues. The CDR3 nucleotides are TGTGCCAGCAGTTACTCGATCCGCCGGGGCGGGAGCTCCTACAATGAGCAGTTCTTC. This translates into CASSYSIRRGGSSYNEQFF.

This chain uses TRBV19 with TRBJ1-4; 7 bases are a match to TRBD1. V gave up 4 bases and J gave up 8 bases; unmatched junction bases: 10. Germline lookup yields CDR1 LNHDA and CDR2 SQIVND (reference sequence). This CDR3 is built from 15 residues. The CDR3 reads CASSTIPQGGEKLFF. CDR3 DNA sequence: TGTGCCAGTAGTACGATCCCCCAGGGGGGAGAAAAACTGTTTTTT.

This clone was detected a few times. V usage is TRBV27 and J usage is TRBJ1-1, with 7 bases that match TRBD1. The CDR3 has 14 residues. The junction had 11 bases not matched to a gene; V was cut back by 9 bases and J by 4 bases. Germline values: CDR1 MNHEY, CDR2 SMNVEV (reference sequence). DNA for the CDR3: TGTGCCAGTTTTCTAACAGGGGCAGGCACTGAAGCTTTCTTT. Residues: CASFLTGAGTEAFF.

The chain employs TRBV4-1 and TRBJ1-2; D is possibly TRBD1 (5 bases). Trimming shortened V by 5 bases and J by 5 bases, and 18 bases separated the two germline ends. This CDR3 contains 15 residues. Germline-derived CDR1 and CDR2 are MGHRA and YSYEKL. This chain's CDR3 is CASSETVSPRYGYTF. The CDR3 nucleotides are TGCGCCAGCAGCGAGACAGTCAGCCCCCGTTATGGCTACACCTTC.

V gene TRBV2 combines with J gene TRBJ2-1; 8 nucleotides align to TRBD2. The CDR3 consists of 14 residues. Germline V lookup: CDR1 SNHLY, CDR2 FYNNEI. V shed 8 bases, J shed 8 bases, and the junction held 11 bases outside the gene matches. The CDR3 nucleotides read TGTGCCAGCGTCCCTAGCGCGGGGGGCTATGAGCAGTTCTTC. Translated: CASVPSAGGYEQFF.

The chain links TRBV6-6 to TRBJ2-2, with 7 bases lining up with TRBD1. The CDR3 has 16 amino acids. The J segment lost 0 bases and the V segment lost 5 bases, leaving 6 bases of the junction unmatched. Germline V CDR1 and CDR2: MNHNY, SVGAGI (reference sequence). CDR3 amino acids: CASSPDRISNTGELFF. DNA of the CDR3: TGTGCCAGCAGTCCGGACAGGATCTCGAACACCGGGGAGCTGTTTTTT.

The rearrangement uses TRBV6-1 and TRBJ1-4; D is uncertain. Trimming left V 4 bases short and J 4 bases short, with 19 bases between. There are 17 residues in the CDR3. CDR1 is MNHNS and CDR2 is SASEGT in the germline V gene. CDR3 bases: TGTGCCAGCAGTGCCCCCATTACGGACTCCTATAATGAAAAACTGTTTTTT. Encoded protein: CASSAPITDSYNEKLFF.

V and J are TRBV5-1 and TRBJ1-1; D uncertain. The ends were cut back, 3 bases at V and 0 bases at J, with 9 bases in the middle. The CDR3 totals 14 residues. Germline V gives CDR1 SGHRS, CDR2 YFSETQ. CDR3 sequence reads: CASSSPDLNTEAFF. Here the CDR3 DNA reads TGCGCCAGCAGCTCGCCTGACTTGAACACTGAAGCTTTCTTT.

This sequence joins TRBV1 and TRBJ2-5; TRBD1 was called by the table and not checked on the DNA. TRBV1 has pseudogene status. CDR3 length: 17 residues. In DNA form, the CDR3 reads TGCACCAGCAGCCAAGAGGGGATGGACAGGGTCCAAGAGACCCAGTACTTC. It encodes CTSSQEGMDRVQETQYF.

The chain recombines TRBV28 with TRBJ1-5, with D possibly TRBD1 on 5 matching bases. CDR1 is MDHEN, CDR2 SYDVKM, per germline. CDR3 length equals 18 residues. Between the trimmed V and J ends, which lost 3 bases and 3 bases, there was a span of 21 bases. CDR3 sequence reads: CASSFDGQGRVDNQPQHF. The DNA of the CDR3 is TGTGCCAGCAGTTTCGATGGGCAGGGCCGGGTGGACAATCAGCCCCAGCATTTT.

This chain joins TRBV10-2 and TRBJ2-7; perhaps TRBD2 as D (5 bases). The V end was cut by 6 bases, the J end by 2 bases, with 14 bases between. The germline CDR1 and CDR2 sequences are WSHSY and SAAADI. The CDR3 is 14 amino acids. This CDR3 is CASREGGLPYEQYV. CDR3 sequence (DNA): TGCGCCAGCAGAGAAGGAGGTCTCCCCTACGAGCAGTACGTC.

The V and J genes are TRBV21-1 and TRBJ2-1; the table names TRBD2, a call not compared with the DNA. TRBV21-1 is annotated as a pseudogene. This CDR3 has 13 amino acids. This CDR3 is CASSRAGGNEQFF. The CDR3 bases are TGTGCCAGCAGCAGGGCGGGGGGCAATGAGCAGTTCTTC.

V and J are TRBV5-1 and TRBJ1-4; D not resolved. The length of the CDR3 is 16 residues. Trimming took off 0 bases at V and 0 bases at J, with 9 bases between the two ends. Germline V gene lookup returns CDR1 SGHRS and CDR2 YFSETQ. The CDR3 coding sequence is TGCGCCAGCAGCTTGGACAGCCCTGCAACTAATGAAAAACTGTTTTTT. It yields the protein CASSLDSPATNEKLFF.

The CDR3 protein is CARYYRVWYTEAFF. The CDR3 DNA is TGCGCCAGATATTACAGGGTCTGGTACACTGAAGCTTTCTTT. The rearrangement joins TRBV5-1 to TRBJ1-1; D is perhaps TRBD1 (6 bases). V lost 8 bases and J lost 3, with 17 bases in between. Germline V gene sequence: CDR1 SGHRS, CDR2 YFSETQ. The CDR3 covers 14 residues.

This chain's CDR3 is CAISENPGTNSPLHF. The CDR3 DNA reads TGTGCCATCAGTGAGAACCCGGGTACGAATTCACCCCTCCACTTT. This rearrangement joins TRBV10-3 to TRBJ1-6; D uncertain. The length of the CDR3 is 15 residues. Germline-derived CDR1 and CDR2 are ENHRY and SYGVKD. V dropped 2 bases and J dropped 7 bases, with 12 bases sitting between them.

The genes are TRBV5-1 and TRBJ2-2; 10 positions match TRBD2. Germline CDR1 is SGHRS and CDR2 is YFSETQ. CDR3 length equals 15 residues. V lost 4 bases and J lost 6; bases outside the gene matches: 6. CDR3 coding DNA: TGCGCCAGCAGCGAAGCGGGGGGGTTACCCGGGGAGCTGTTTTTT. Translating gives CASSEAGGLPGELFF. The variable domain in full, with the rest retrieved from reference TRBV5-1 and TRBJ2-2, is KAGVTQTPRYLIKTRGQQVTLSCSPISGHRSVSWYQQTPGQGLQFLFEYFSETQRNKGNFPGRFSGRQFSNSRSEMNVSTLELGDSALYLCASSEAGGLPGELFFGEGSRLTVL.

The chain links TRBV28 to TRBJ2-1; D remains ambiguous. V gave up 1 base and J gave up 7 bases, with 14 bases separating them. This CDR3 is built from 15 residues. Per germline, CDR1 MDHEN and CDR2 SYDVKM. For the CDR3, the DNA is TGTGCCAGCAGTTTATTATCGTTGGGCCGTAATGAGCAGTTCTTC. The encoded protein is CASSLLSLGRNEQFF.

The chain joins TRBV15 to TRBJ2-7; D might be TRBD1 (8 bases). V gave up 0 bases and J gave up 5 bases, with 14 bases separating them. CDR3 size: 15 residues. The V gene's germline CDR1 is LNHNV and CDR2 YYDKDF (reference sequence). The CDR3 sequence: CATSRDRTGRDEQYF. CDR3 DNA: TGTGCCACCAGCAGAGACCGGACAGGGAGGGACGAGCAGTACTTC.

This chain joins TRBV2 and TRBJ2-5; the match to TRBD2 covers 8 bases. V dropped 8 bases and J dropped 1; count of bases not matched to a gene: 6. The CDR3 is 14 amino acids. In germline, CDR1 is SNHLY, CDR2 FYNNEI. The CDR3 DNA reads as TGTGCCAGCGTCGAGCGGGGGCTCCAAGAGACCCAGTACTTC. This gives the protein CASVERGLQETQYF.

This clone was found once. V gene TRBV18 combines with J gene TRBJ2-3, with TRBD2 identical over 15 bases. CDR1 is KGHSH, CDR2 LQKENI, per germline. With V trimmed by 6 bases and J by 6 bases, 7 bases remained unmatched. CDR3 length: 16 residues. CDR3 nucleotides: TGTGCCAGCTCCCGGACTAGCGGGGGGGATGGCGATACGCAGTATTTT. Translation gives CASSRTSGGDGDTQYF.